This TCR beta chain derives from a study of blood T cell repertoires in COVID-19. At the level of the study: The United States, Italy and Spain were the sources of the acute and convalescent COVID-19 samples. Sources were T cells, B-cell-depleted T cells, or PBMCs; the material itself was cDNA or gDNA.

As originally analysed: Counts of nucleated cells, estimated from reference gene primer amplification, were obtained. Only in-frame clones appear in the TCRdb table, and some are missing; sequencing was by immunoSEQ multiplex PCR. Clonal size and the V and J genes are those of that table, whereas D and trimming came from the DNA. The data show hundreds of thousands of clones, 75% to 90% seen once. This clone was detected once. Sequenced: peripheral blood. This TCR came from a woman aged 18-29 years with acute or convalescent COVID-19.

The chain's CDR3 is CASRQGHNQPQHF. CDR3 in DNA: TGTGCCAGCAGGCAGGGTCACAATCAGCCCCAGCATTTT. V and J are TRBV6-5 and TRBJ1-5, with D maybe TRBD1 (5 bases). The CDR3 length is 13 residues. Germline V gene data show CDR1 as MNHEY and CDR2 as SVGAGI. Trimming removed 6 bases from V and 3 bases from J, with 9 bases in between.